This T cell receptor (beta chain) was recorded in a study of blood T cell repertoires in COVID-19. Measured with immunoSEQ multiplex PCR; TCRdb has only the in-frame clones, and not every one. The sample includes 200,000 or so clones, roughly four fifths of them seen just once. The CDR3 contains 12 residues. CDR1 SGHVS and CDR2 FQNEAQ come from the germline V gene. V was pared by 5 bases and J by 6 bases, with 8 bases between. This sequence joins TRBV7-8 and TRBJ1-5; D unclear. The source is a middle-aged woman with acute or convalescent COVID-19. The sequenced material came from peripheral blood. This CDR3 reads CASSPTRQPQHF. The CDR3 DNA reads as TGTGCCAGCAGCCCAACGCGTCAGCCCCAGCATTTT.